The 4 T cell receptor beta chains below were found in one sample sequenced in a study of cytomegalovirus exposure and HLA in healthy donors. The PCR was carried out with 60 Vbeta primers and 13 Jbeta primers. The method was immunoSEQ multiplex PCR; TCRdb's version includes in-frame clones alone and lacks a portion of them. This table holds 100,000 to 150,000 clones. The sample comprised PBMCs. The receptors derive from a man younger than 35 in good health and CMV-seronegative.

V gene TRBV19 combines with J gene TRBJ2-2; 7 nucleotides line up with TRBD1. This CDR3 has 14 amino acids. Germline-derived CDR1 and CDR2 are LNHDA and SQIVND (reference sequence). The V gene end was trimmed by 5 bases and the J gene end by 4 bases; junction bases not matched to a gene: 4. This chain's CDR3 is CASSGTGVTGELFF. CDR3 coding DNA: TGTGCCAGTAGTGGCACAGGGGTCACCGGGGAGCTGTTTTTT.

The chain combines TRBV9 with TRBJ2-1; TRBD1 aligns across 7 bases. CDR1 is SGDLS and CDR2 is YYNGEE in the germline V gene. J lost 0 bases, V lost 3 bases, and 15 bases had no gene match. The CDR3 loop spans 19 amino acids. CDR3 protein: CASSAKITPGQSSYNEQFF. The CDR3 region has the DNA TGTGCCAGCAGCGCCAAAATAACCCCGGGACAGAGCTCCTACAATGAGCAGTTCTTC. The variable domain in full, completed from reference TRBV9 and TRBJ2-1, reads DSGVTQTPKHLITATGQRVTLRCSPRSGDLSVYWYQQSLDQGLQFLIQYYNGEERAKGNILERFSAQQFPDLHSELNLSSLELGDSALYFCASSAKITPGQSSYNEQFFGPGTRLTVL.

The J gene is TRBJ2-7, the V gene TRBV5-1, with 7 bases matching TRBD1. The CDR3 totals 14 residues. Germline values: CDR1 SGHRS, CDR2 YFSETQ. Germline trimming cut 4 bases from V and 3 bases from J; bases unmatched to any gene: 7. In DNA, the CDR3 is TGCGCCAGCAGCAGAGGGACAGACTACTACGAGCAGTACTTC. Protein: CASSRGTDYYEQYF.

This chain joins TRBV25-1 and TRBJ2-5, with D possibly matching TRBD1 (5 bases). Germline CDR1 reads MGHDK; CDR2 reads SYGVNS. V was clipped by 2 bases and J by 4 bases, with 8 bases between them. The CDR3 is made up of 13 amino acids. CDR3 in DNA: TGTGCCAGCAGTGAAGCAGGGCGAGAGACCCAGTACTTC. Protein product: CASSEAGRETQYF.